The next 16 T cell receptor beta chains were all read from a single sample in a study of a mutant IDH1 vaccine in newly diagnosed glioma listed by TCRdb under 2021. Their antigens remain unidentified. The time point label on this specimen signifies: week 11, during vaccination. Each vaccine dose was 300 ug of a 20-mer mutant IDH1 peptide in Montanide, given subcutaneously with topical imiquimod. The library was obtained by the immunoSEQ multiplex PCR assay. TCRdb re-hosts the immuneACCESS table, in-frame sequences only. Its copies lack some clones; in the studies checked, an unresolved V gene accounts for under half of them, and the cause for the rest is not known. This sample gives about 21,000 clones in total; approximately 89% of them show up just once. The ten largest account for under 7.5% of the sample. This specimen was PBMCs, taken from a glioma patient whose treatment included an IDH1 peptide vaccine. The source of these receptors is a woman in her thirties or forties with glioma.

The chain recombines TRBV5-1 with TRBJ2-5; 10 bases match TRBD2. The CDR3 spans 14 residues. The V segment lost 4 bases and the J segment 5 bases; nucleotides outside the gene matches: 5. Germline V lookup: CDR1 SGHRS, CDR2 YFSETQ. In DNA, the CDR3 is TGCGCCAGCAGCCCTAGCGGGAGTATCGAGACCCAGTACTTC. Translating gives CASSPSGSIETQYF.

This clone occurred a few times. V gene TRBV6-5 combines with J gene TRBJ1-1; possible D gene TRBD1, 5 bases. CDR1 is MNHEY, CDR2 SVGAGI, per germline. Trimming left V 4 bases short and J 4 bases short, with 16 bases between. The CDR3 has 15 amino acids. CDR3 loop: CASSSLGRGLTEAFF. DNA for the CDR3: TGTGCCAGCAGTTCCCTCGGGAGGGGACTCACTGAAGCTTTCTTT.

The chain uses TRBV6-1 and TRBJ1-5; D is uncertain. Deletions cut 7 bases from V and 8 bases from J, with 15 bases between. This CDR3 is 13 amino acids long. Germline V gene lookup returns CDR1 MNHNS and CDR2 SASEGT. The CDR3 spells CASNLAVTKPQHF. DNA of the CDR3: TGTGCCAGCAATCTGGCCGTCACCAAGCCCCAGCATTTT.

The rearrangement uses TRBV30 and TRBJ2-7; D is ambiguous. This CDR3 spans 13 amino acids. Trimming took 1 base from V and 0 from J, leaving 7 bases between them. Germline CDR1 and CDR2: GTSNPN and SVGIG (reference sequence). CDR3 amino acids: CAWSDGSSYEQYF. The CDR3 nucleotides are TGTGCCTGGAGTGACGGAAGCTCCTACGAGCAGTACTTC.

The CDR3 here is CASSELAGLNTEAFF. CDR3 nucleotides: TGTGCCAGCAGTGAATTGGCAGGGTTGAACACTGAAGCTTTCTTT. V usage is TRBV2 and J usage is TRBJ1-1, with D possibly matching TRBD1 (5 bases). The CDR3 consists of 15 residues. Germline V gene data show CDR1 as SNHLY and CDR2 as FYNNEI. Trimming took 2 bases from V and 0 from J, leaving 10 bases between them.

The sample holds a few counts of this clone. The chain employs TRBV19 and TRBJ2-3; D is uncertain. CDR1 is LNHDA, CDR2 SQIVND, per germline (reference sequence). The CDR3 runs to 15 residues. Trimming pared 1 base from V and 6 bases from J, leaving 14 bases between. This chain's CDR3 is CASSIARARSDTQYF. The CDR3 DNA follows: TGTGCCAGTAGTATAGCAAGGGCCCGGAGTGATACGCAGTATTTT.

The chain employs TRBV4-2 and TRBJ2-1; 8 nucleotides line up with TRBD2. The V segment lost 0 bases and the J segment 4 bases; nucleotides outside the gene matches: 5. This CDR3 is 16 amino acids long. Germline CDR1 reads LGHNA; CDR2 reads YNFKEQ. The CDR3 protein is CASSQEGLAGYNEQFF. CDR3 sequence (DNA): TGTGCCAGCAGCCAAGAAGGGCTAGCGGGTTACAATGAGCAGTTCTTC.

The chain carries TRBV27 and TRBJ1-2; 8 positions match TRBD1. The length of the CDR3 is 12 residues. The germline V gene has CDR1 MNHEY and CDR2 SMNVEV (reference sequence). V dropped 6 bases and J dropped 8; count of bases not matched to a gene: 5. The CDR3 loop is CASRTGEEGYTF. The CDR3 region has the DNA TGTGCCAGCAGGACAGGGGAAGAAGGCTACACCTTC.

The rearrangement uses TRBV5-7 and TRBJ2-3; perhaps TRBD2 as D (5 bases). TRBV5-7 is filed as an ORF, its function uncertain. The CDR3 sequence is 17 residues long. Trimming stripped 2 bases from V and 2 bases from J, with 18 bases between. CDR3 nucleotide sequence: TGTGCCAGCAGCTTCCCGGCGGGCACTCGACACACAGATACGCAGTATTTT. Translation: CASSFPAGTRHTDTQYF.

CDR3 amino acids: CASSLVLNRNSPLHF. In DNA, the CDR3 is TGTGCCAGCAGCTTAGTCCTAAACCGGAATTCACCCCTCCACTTT. The chain employs TRBV7-9 and TRBJ1-6, with no clear D. The CDR3 has 15 amino acids. Germline CDR1 SEHNR, CDR2 FQNEAQ (reference sequence). V was shortened by 1 base and J by 7 bases, with 11 bases between the two germline ends.

The genes are TRBV5-1 and TRBJ1-1, with no clear D. The CDR3 extends over 15 amino acids. Germline V gene data show CDR1 as SGHRS and CDR2 as YFSETQ. Trimming took off 4 bases at V and 3 bases at J, with 16 bases between the two ends. The CDR3, as DNA: TGCGCCAGCAGCCTCTCCCCGGTGGAGGACACTGAAGCTTTCTTT. This gives the protein CASSLSPVEDTEAFF.

The chain links TRBV29-1 to TRBJ1-1; no clear D. The ends were cut back, 4 bases at V and 2 bases at J, with 11 bases in the middle. Looked up from germline, CDR1 is SQVTM and CDR2 is ANQGSEA. CDR3 length: 13 amino acids. The CDR3 DNA is TGCAGCGTTGGAGGGCGATATAACACTGAAGCTTTCTTT. This translates into CSVGGRYNTEAFF.

The chain employs TRBV10-2 and TRBJ2-3; D gene unclear. V was pared by 4 bases and J by 5 bases, with 4 bases between. Germline V gene data show CDR1 as WSHSY and CDR2 as SAAADI. The CDR3 sequence is 11 residues long. CDR3 coding DNA: TGCGCCAGCAGTGGAGGAGATACGCAGTATTTT. Translated, it gives CASSGGDTQYF.

DNA for the CDR3: TGTGCCAGCAGTCCCCCGGGACTAGCATCGTTCGAGCAGTACTTC. This gives the protein CASSPPGLASFEQYF. The chain couples TRBV2 to TRBJ2-7, with 9 bases matching TRBD2. The V gene's germline CDR1 is SNHLY and CDR2 FYNNEI. The CDR3 sequence is 15 residues long. J gave up 6 bases and V 5 bases, and 11 bases lay outside the gene matches.

The CDR3 DNA reads as TGTGCCAGTAGTTTAATTCAACAGGGTGCGGGGGAGCTGTTTTTT. Its translation is CASSLIQQGAGELFF. The chain has TRBV19 and TRBJ2-2; possible D gene TRBD1, 6 bases. Germline-derived CDR1 and CDR2 are LNHDA and SQIVND (reference sequence). The V end lost 5 bases, the J end lost 8 bases, and 18 bases lay between the germline ends. This CDR3 contains 15 residues.

The chain has TRBV19 and TRBJ2-2, with no clear D. Germline loops: CDR1 LNHDA, CDR2 SQIVND (reference sequence). Trimming removed 4 bases at V and 1 base at J, with 10 bases between. CDR3 length equals 15 residues. The CDR3 coding sequence is TGTGCCAGTAGTAGGTGGCAGTTGAACACCGGGGAGCTGTTTTTT. The encoded protein is CASSRWQLNTGELFF.